The 8 T cell receptor beta chains presented below share a single source sample, sequenced in a study of cytomegalovirus exposure and HLA in healthy donors. Researchers ran the PCR with 60 Vbeta and 13 Jbeta primers. Measured with immunoSEQ multiplex PCR; TCRdb has only the in-frame clones, and not every one. The sample lists around 180,000 clones, 65% to 85% occurring once. Sequenced material: PBMCs. The receptors here all came from a man aged 60 to 69 in good health and CMV-seronegative.

The chain has TRBV7-9 and TRBJ2-7, with D maybe TRBD1 (5 bases). V lost 3 bases to trimming and J lost 4 bases, with 7 bases between them. CDR3 length: 12 amino acids. Germline CDR1 and CDR2: SEHNR and FQNEAQ (reference sequence). This CDR3 reads CASSLSGYEQYF. In DNA, the CDR3 is TGTGCCAGCAGCTTGTCAGGGTACGAGCAGTACTTC.

The V call is TRBV9, the J call TRBJ2-2; TRBD1 aligns across 9 bases. This CDR3 has 16 residues. CDR1 SGDLS and CDR2 YYNGEE come from the germline V gene. J lost 5 bases, V lost 1 base, and 6 bases had no gene match. CDR3 in DNA: TGTGCCAGCAGCGTACGACCGGGACAGGGAACCGGGGAGCTGTTTTTT. Its protein is CASSVRPGQGTGELFF.

The J gene is TRBJ2-5, the V gene TRBV4-1; the match to TRBD2 covers 9 bases. J was trimmed by 5 bases and V by 0 bases; bases with no gene match: 4. Germline CDR1 reads MGHRA; CDR2 reads YSYEKL. The CDR3 has 15 amino acids. Written as DNA, the CDR3 is TGCGCCAGCAGCCAAGACGGGCGGGGGGGGGAGACCCAGTACTTC. It codes for CASSQDGRGGETQYF.

The chain carries TRBV30 and TRBJ1-2, with 9 bases aligning to TRBD1. V dropped 4 bases and J dropped 7; count of bases not matched to a gene: 7. The CDR3 sequence is 13 residues long. CDR1 and CDR2 (germline): GTSNPN, SVGIG (reference sequence). CDR3 DNA: TGTGCCTGGATCAAACAGGGGGCGACTGGCTACACCTTC. Amino acid sequence: CAWIKQGATGYTF.

This clone was picked up one time. The chain has TRBV29-1 and TRBJ1-1; D might be TRBD1 (6 bases). V was pared by 2 bases and J by 9 bases, with 10 bases between. The CDR3 has 11 amino acids. The V gene's germline CDR1 is SQVTM and CDR2 ANQGSEA. The CDR3, as DNA: TGCAGCGTTGAATACAGGGCAAAAGCTTTCTTT. Translating it yields CSVEYRAKAFF.

The rearrangement joins TRBV7-9 to TRBJ1-4, with 7 bases fitting TRBD1. The ends lost 2 bases at V and 8 bases at J; junction bases unmatched: 5. This CDR3 has 14 amino acids. Germline V CDR1 and CDR2: SEHNR, FQNEAQ (reference sequence). This chain's CDR3 is CASSLTGTAEKLFF. The DNA for the CDR3 is TGTGCCAGCAGCTTAACCGGGACAGCGGAAAAACTGTTTTTT.

The genes are TRBV28 and TRBJ2-5; D gene uncertain. Germline V CDR1 and CDR2: MDHEN, SYDVKM. Trimming removed 4 bases from V and 3 bases from J, with 18 bases in between. The CDR3 is 16 amino acids. CDR3 nucleotide sequence: TGTGCCAGCAGTTCGTTACGATTTGCCGTAGAAGAGACCCAGTACTTC. Amino acid sequence: CASSSLRFAVEETQYF.

V and J are TRBV29-1 and TRBJ2-2; TRBD1 matches at 10 bases. CDR1 SQVTM and CDR2 ANQGSEA come from the germline V gene. The junction had 8 bases not matched to a gene; V was cut back by 7 bases and J by 0 bases. CDR3 length: 16 residues. The CDR3 nucleotides are TGCAGCGCTACGGGACAGGGGACAACGAACACCGGGGAGCTGTTTTTT. As protein: CSATGQGTTNTGELFF.